The rows below give T cell receptor beta chains drawn from one sample of a study of cytomegalovirus exposure and HLA in healthy donors. The method was immunoSEQ multiplex PCR; TCRdb's version includes in-frame clones alone and lacks a portion of them. The profile shows about 110,000 clones, about 85% of them singletons. The sample was PBMCs. The receptors originated from a woman aged 18-29 years in good health and CMV-seronegative. Each CDR3 is given with its conserved first and last residue. The D gene is left open where the match is weak. The size of a clone is reported for some rows only, either as once, few or many, or as a class for expanded clones.

j_call | d_call | clone_size | v_call | cdr3_aa | cdr3_nt
TRBJ1-3 | TRBD1 | - | TRBV27 | CASSPRDSLLDTIYF | TGTGCCAGCAGCCCCCGGGACAGTTTGTTGGACACCATATATTTT
TRBJ1-1 | - | few | TRBV6-1 | CASIQGRHTEAFF | TGTGCCAGCATCCAGGGGCGACACACTGAAGCTTTCTTT
TRBJ2-1 | TRBD1 | - | TRBV4-1 | CASSPQQGGSYNEQFF | TGCGCCAGCAGCCCACAACAGGGGGGCTCCTACAATGAGCAGTTCTTC
TRBJ2-3 | - | - | TRBV15 | CATSSYTDTQYF | TGTGCCACCAGCAGCTACACAGATACGCAGTATTTT
TRBJ2-1 | - | - | TRBV4-2 | CASSQGSAVKEGSYNEQFF | TGTGCCAGCAGCCAAGGTAGCGCGGTCAAAGAGGGTTCCTACAATGAGCAGTTCTTC
TRBJ2-2 | TRBD1 | - | TRBV29-1 | CSVSDRGHANTGELFF | TGCAGCGTTTCGGACAGGGGACACGCGAACACCGGGGAGCTGTTTTTT
TRBJ1-6 | - | - | TRBV6-5 | CASRQADSPLHF | TGTGCCAGCAGGCAGGCAGATTCACCCCTCCACTTT
TRBJ1-1 | TRBD1 | - | TRBV30 | CAWSAWTGVNTEAFF | TGTGCCTGGAGTGCCTGGACAGGGGTGAACACTGAAGCTTTCTTT
TRBJ1-1 | - | - | TRBV2 | CASSESSYTEAFF | TGTGCCAGCAGTGAGTCCTCCTACACTGAAGCTTTCTTT
TRBJ2-5 | - | - | TRBV6-5 | CASRRTEDRETQYF | TGTGCCAGTCGTAGGACGGAGGATCGGGAGACCCAGTACTTC
TRBJ2-3 | TRBD1 | - | TRBV9 | CARGQGESLDTQYF | TGTGCCAGGGGACAGGGGGAGAGTTTAGATACGCAGTATTTT
TRBJ1-2 | TRBD1 | - | TRBV19 | CASSTPMTGLRSYTF | TGTGCCAGTAGTACCCCAATGACAGGGCTGAGGAGCTACACCTTC
TRBJ1-2 | TRBD1 | - | TRBV9 | CASQKTGGLGYTF | TGTGCCAGCCAGAAGACAGGGGGCCTAGGCTACACCTTC
TRBJ2-2 | - | - | TRBV25-1 | CASSPSDTGELFF | TGTGCCAGCAGTCCCTCTGACACCGGGGAGCTGTTTTTT
TRBJ2-1 | - | - | TRBV30 | CAWSDLNEQFF | TGTGCCTGGAGTGATCTAAATGAGCAGTTCTTC
TRBJ1-4 | - | - | TRBV5-1 | CASSSQGTNEKLFF | TGCGCCAGCAGTTCCCAGGGGACTAATGAAAAACTGTTTTTT
TRBJ1-6 | - | - | TRBV5-8 | CASSEGDFLVGSPLHF | TGTGCCAGCAGCGAAGGGGACTTCCTGGTTGGTTCACCCCTCCACTTT
TRBJ1-4 | TRBD1 | - | TRBV9 | CASSARTGRDNEKLFF | TGTGCCAGCAGCGCGCGGACAGGGAGGGATAATGAAAAACTGTTTTTT
TRBJ2-7 | TRBD1 | once | TRBV10-1 | CASSDTDRASEQYF | TGCGCCAGCAGTGATACAGACAGGGCGTCCGAGCAGTACTTC
TRBJ2-1 | TRBD1 | - | TRBV5-5 | CASTRDSSYNEQFF | TGTGCCAGCACCCGGGACAGCTCCTACAATGAGCAGTTCTTC
TRBJ2-7 | TRBD1 | once | TRBV27 | CASIGWGTGGFYEQYF | TGTGCCAGCATTGGGTGGGGAACAGGGGGATTCTACGAGCAGTACTTC
TRBJ1-3 | TRBD1 | - | TRBV5-1 | CASSLTGGDGGNTIYF | TGCGCCAGCAGCCTGACAGGGGGCGATGGTGGAAACACCATATATTTT
TRBJ2-1 | - | - | TRBV25-1 | CASSEPGSSGNEQFF | TGTGCCAGCAGTGAACCGGGGTCCTCAGGCAATGAGCAGTTCTTC
TRBJ1-1 | - | - | TRBV2 | CASSEVRGNTEAFF | TGTGCCAGCAGTGAAGTTCGGGGGAACACTGAAGCTTTCTTT
TRBJ2-3 | TRBD2 | - | TRBV10-3 | CAIRVAGPSTDTQYF | TGTGCCATCCGAGTAGCGGGGCCTAGCACAGATACGCAGTATTTT
TRBJ1-2 | - | - | TRBV10-3 | CAIPGAGDGYTF | TGTGCCATCCCCGGGGCAGGGGATGGCTACACCTTC
TRBJ2-7 | TRBD1 | - | TRBV16 | CASSQSMGQPYEQYF | TGTGCCAGCAGCCAATCCATGGGACAGCCCTACGAGCAGTACTTC
TRBJ2-3 | TRBD2 | - | TRBV6-6 | CASRHTSADTQYF | TGTGCCAGCAGACACACTAGCGCAGATACGCAGTATTTT
TRBJ1-6 | - | - | TRBV5-1 | CASSPDGVDNSPLHF | TGCGCCAGCTCCCCGGACGGGGTAGATAATTCACCCCTCCACTTT
TRBJ1-1 | TRBD1 | - | TRBV27 | CASRGQGNTEAFF | TGTGCCAGCAGGGGACAGGGGAACACTGAAGCTTTCTTT
TRBJ2-1 | TRBD1 | - | TRBV5-1 | CASSLHRDRGVHNEQFF | TGCGCCAGCAGCTTGCACCGGGACAGGGGGGTTCACAATGAGCAGTTCTTC
TRBJ1-5 | - | - | TRBV27 | CASRHRAFTIQPQHF | TGTGCCAGCAGGCACAGGGCTTTCACTATTCAGCCCCAGCATTTT
TRBJ2-5 | TRBD2 | - | TRBV15 | CATSSSGETQYF | TGTGCCACCAGCTCTAGCGGAGAGACCCAGTACTTC
TRBJ1-5 | - | - | TRBV9 | CASSVDDSRGAQHF | TGTGCCAGCAGCGTAGACGACTCCCGGGGGGCCCAGCATTTT
TRBJ2-1 | TRBD2 | - | TRBV28 | CASSSYGGVYNEQFF | TGTGCCAGCAGTTCTTACGGGGGGGTCTACAATGAGCAGTTCTTC
TRBJ2-1 | - | - | TRBV30 | CAWSPGNEQFF | TGTGCCTGGAGTCCGGGAAATGAGCAGTTCTTC
TRBJ1-6 | TRBD1 | - | TRBV6-6 | CASREGGMVSPLHF | TGTGCCAGCAGGGAAGGGGGCATGGTGTCACCCCTCCACTTT
TRBJ2-1 | - | - | TRBV10-1 | CASSEFTLQGQQFF | TGCGCCAGCAGTGAGTTTACTTTACAGGGCCAGCAGTTCTTC
TRBJ1-6 | - | many | TRBV7-9 | CASSQAIGNSPLHF | TGTGCCAGCAGCCAAGCAATTGGTAATTCACCCCTCCACTTT
TRBJ1-5 | - | - | TRBV18 | CASSPLSGNQPQHF | TGTGCCAGCTCACCACTTTCAGGCAATCAGCCCCAGCATTTT
TRBJ2-3 | - | - | TRBV6-1 | CASSDWLNGDTDTQYF | TGTGCCAGCAGTGACTGGTTGAACGGGGATACAGATACGCAGTATTTT
TRBJ1-6 | - | - | TRBV30 | CAWSVAPHRDSPLHF | TGTGCCTGGAGTGTAGCTCCCCACAGGGATTCACCCCTCCACTTT
TRBJ2-7 | TRBD2 | - | TRBV27 | CASSGGGSEQYF | TGTGCCAGCAGTGGGGGGGGGAGCGAGCAGTACTTC
TRBJ2-2 | - | - | TRBV9 | CASSPGVRTGELFF | TGTGCCAGCAGTCCAGGGGTGCGCACCGGGGAGCTGTTTTTT
TRBJ2-7 | - | - | TRBV21-1 | CASSARRGLYEQYF | TGTGCCAGCAGCGCCCGTAGGGGGCTATACGAGCAGTACTTC
TRBJ1-1 | - | - | TRBV10-2 | CASRIGVGNTEAFF | TGCGCCAGCAGGATAGGGGTTGGGAACACTGAAGCTTTCTTT
TRBJ1-1 | - | - | TRBV28 | CASSLVIPREAFF | TGTGCCAGCAGTTTAGTAATTCCCCGGGAAGCTTTCTTT
TRBJ2-7 | - | once | TRBV7-8 | CASSSRRIASYEQYF | TGTGCCAGCAGCTCCCGACGGATAGCCTCCTACGAGCAGTACTTC
TRBJ2-7 | - | - | TRBV20-1 | CSAREAYEQYF | TGCAGTGCTAGAGAAGCATACGAGCAGTACTTC
TRBJ1-5 | - | - | TRBV28 | CASSFNRANQPQHF | TGTGCCAGCAGTTTTAACAGGGCAAATCAGCCCCAGCATTTT
TRBJ1-2 | - | once | TRBV25-1 | CASSEAGRYYGYTF | TGTGCCAGCAGTGAAGCGGGCAGGTACTATGGCTACACCTTC
TRBJ2-7 | - | - | TRBV7-2 | CASSLRGEQYF | TGTGCCAGCAGCCTTAGGGGAGAGCAGTACTTC
TRBJ1-4 | - | - | TRBV6-4 | CASSEGMRANEKLFF | TGTGCCAGCAGTGAGGGGATGAGGGCTAATGAAAAACTGTTTTTT
TRBJ2-3 | - | - | TRBV4-2 | CASSQDNGGPADTQYF | TGTGCCAGCAGCCAAGACAACGGGGGGCCCGCAGATACGCAGTATTTT
TRBJ1-2 | - | - | TRBV14 | CASSNLGRGWHGYTF | TGTGCCAGCAGCAATCTCGGGCGGGGATGGCACGGCTACACCTTC